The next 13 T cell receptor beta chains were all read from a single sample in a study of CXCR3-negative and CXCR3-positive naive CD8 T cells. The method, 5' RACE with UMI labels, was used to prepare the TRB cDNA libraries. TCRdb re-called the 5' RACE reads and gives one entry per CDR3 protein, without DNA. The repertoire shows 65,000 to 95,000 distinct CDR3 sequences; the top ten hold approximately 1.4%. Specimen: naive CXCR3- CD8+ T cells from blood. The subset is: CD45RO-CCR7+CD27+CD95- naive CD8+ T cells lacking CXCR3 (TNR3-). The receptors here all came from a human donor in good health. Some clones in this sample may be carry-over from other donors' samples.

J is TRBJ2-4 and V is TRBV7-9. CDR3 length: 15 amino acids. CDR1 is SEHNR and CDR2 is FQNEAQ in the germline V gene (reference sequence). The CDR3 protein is CASRKSGLAKNIQYF.

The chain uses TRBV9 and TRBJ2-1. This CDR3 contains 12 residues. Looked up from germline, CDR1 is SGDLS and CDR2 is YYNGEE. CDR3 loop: CASSKTSTEQFF.

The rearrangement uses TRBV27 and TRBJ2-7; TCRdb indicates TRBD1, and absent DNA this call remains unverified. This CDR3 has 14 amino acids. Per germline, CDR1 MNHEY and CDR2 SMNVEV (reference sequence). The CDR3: CASSPFRTVYEQYF.

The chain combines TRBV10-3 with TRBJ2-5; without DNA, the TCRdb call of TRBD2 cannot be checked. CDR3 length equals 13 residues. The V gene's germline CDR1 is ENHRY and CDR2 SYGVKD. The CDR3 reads CATRLAGEETQYF.

CDR3 amino acids: CSARVTVNTGELFF. This rearrangement joins TRBV20-1 to TRBJ2-2; absent DNA, TCRdb's TRBD1 call cannot be checked. This CDR3 region has 14 residues. The germline CDR1 and CDR2 sequences are DFQATT and SNEGSKA (reference sequence).

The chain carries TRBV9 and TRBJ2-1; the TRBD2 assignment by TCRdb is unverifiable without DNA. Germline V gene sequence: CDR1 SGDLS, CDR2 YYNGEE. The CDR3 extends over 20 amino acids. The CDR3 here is CASSTNPGLAGGNAYNEQFF.

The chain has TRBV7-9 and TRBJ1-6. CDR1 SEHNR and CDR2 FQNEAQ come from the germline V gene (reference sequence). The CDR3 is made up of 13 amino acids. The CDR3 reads CASSHDPNSPLHF.

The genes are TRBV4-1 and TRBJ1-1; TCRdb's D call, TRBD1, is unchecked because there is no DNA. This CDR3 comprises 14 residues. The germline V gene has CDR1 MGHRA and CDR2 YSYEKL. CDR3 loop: CASSREPGDTEAFF.

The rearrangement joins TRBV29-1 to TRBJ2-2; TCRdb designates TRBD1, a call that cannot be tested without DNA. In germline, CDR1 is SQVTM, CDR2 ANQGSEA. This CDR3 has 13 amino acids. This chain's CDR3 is CSARQGNTGELFF.

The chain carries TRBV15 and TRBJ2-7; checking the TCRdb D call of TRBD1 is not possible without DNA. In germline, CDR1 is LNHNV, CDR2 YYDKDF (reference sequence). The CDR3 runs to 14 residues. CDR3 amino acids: CATSRDRGYHEQYF.

The CDR3 region is CASSQDQVTGELFF. The chain carries TRBV14 and TRBJ2-2. Germline lookup yields CDR1 SGHDN and CDR2 FVKESK. The CDR3 runs 14 residues.

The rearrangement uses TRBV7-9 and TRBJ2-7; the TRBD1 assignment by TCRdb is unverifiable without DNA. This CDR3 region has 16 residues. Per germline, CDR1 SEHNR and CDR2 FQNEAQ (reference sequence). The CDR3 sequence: CASSWTGGEGSYEQYF.

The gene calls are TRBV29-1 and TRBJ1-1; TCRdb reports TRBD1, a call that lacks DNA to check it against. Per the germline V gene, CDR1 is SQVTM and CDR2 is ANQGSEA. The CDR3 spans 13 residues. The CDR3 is CSVLTAMNTEAFF.